The rows below give T cell receptor beta chains drawn from one sample of a study of T cell responses to AZD1222 COVID-19 vaccine. Produced via immunoSEQ multiplex PCR; TCRdb's table is partial and in-frame only. The profile covers 130,000 or so clones, with 85% to 95% appearing a single time and approximately 1.8% taken by the ten largest. The material sequenced was peripheral blood, taken on day 0 of AZD1222 vaccination. The receptors derive from an adult in good health. The CDR3 runs from the conserved cysteine through the conserved F or W. The D gene is left open where the match is weak. Not all rows give a size; the values are once, few, many and, for expanded clones, a class.

abundance,v_gene,d_gene,j_gene,CDR3nt,CDR3aa
NA,TRBV13,TRBD2,TRBJ2-2,TGTGCCAGCAGCTTAGCGGCTAGCGGGAGGAACGGGGAGCTGTTTTTT,CASSLAASGRNGELFF
NA,TRBV12-5,NA,TRBJ1-4,TGTGCTAGTGGTCCCCGTTTGGTTGATACATTCCCGGCAACTAATGAAAAACTGTTTTTT,CASGPRLVDTFPATNEKLFF
NA,TRBV5-6,NA,TRBJ1-1,TGTGCCAGCAGCTCGATTGGGGTGAACACTGAAGCTTTCTTT,CASSSIGVNTEAFF
NA,TRBV2,TRBD1,TRBJ2-4,TGTGCCACCCAGAGGGACAGGAGAAACATTCAGTACTTC,CATQRDRRNIQYF
once,TRBV24-1,NA,TRBJ2-1,TGTGCCACCAGTACTGGGGAACGGAATGAGCAGTTCTTC,CATSTGERNEQFF
NA,TRBV15,NA,TRBJ2-3,TGTGCCACCAGCCCTCGGGACTGGCTCACGTCGGATACGCAGTATTTT,CATSPRDWLTSDTQYF
NA,TRBV28,TRBD1,TRBJ1-2,TGTGCCACTACAGGGGTCAACTATGGCTACACCTTC,CATTGVNYGYTF
NA,TRBV30,NA,TRBJ1-1,TGTGCCTGGAGTTTAGGGGGGGCTACCCCTACTGAAGCTTTCTTT,CAWSLGGATPTEAFF
NA,TRBV28,NA,TRBJ1-1,TGTGCCAGCAGACCCTCCGGCAGTAGTAACACTGAAGCTTTCTTT,CASRPSGSSNTEAFF
NA,TRBV28,NA,TRBJ2-7,TGTGCCAGCAGTTTTTCGGGCCACTACGAGCAGTACTTC,CASSFSGHYEQYF
NA,TRBV30,NA,TRBJ1-5,TGTGCCTGGAGCGTTCAAGGTCAGCCCCAGCATTTT,CAWSVQGQPQHF
NA,TRBV2,NA,TRBJ2-3,TGTGCCAGCAGGGAATTGGGAGATACGCAGTATTTT,CASRELGDTQYF
NA,TRBV25-1,NA,TRBJ1-1,TGTGCCAGCAGTGAATTAGATACTGAAGCTTTCTTT,CASSELDTEAFF
NA,TRBV7-9,NA,TRBJ1-1,TGTGCCAGCAGCCCTCAGAACACTGAAGCTTTCTTT,CASSPQNTEAFF
once,TRBV7-2,TRBD1,TRBJ1-5,TGTGCCAGCAGCTTTGGACAGGGGGCCCTCAATCAGCCCCAGCATTTT,CASSFGQGALNQPQHF
NA,TRBV10-3,NA,TRBJ1-2,TGTGCCATCAGTGAGATAGGGGGTAACTATGGCTACACCTTC,CAISEIGGNYGYTF
once,TRBV3-1/TRBV3-2,TRBD1,TRBJ1-2,TGTGCCAGCAGCCGTGCTGACAGGGCCCTCACCTTC,CASSRADRALTF
NA,TRBV25-1,NA,TRBJ2-1,TGTGCCAGCAGTGAATCGGCAGGGTCCCCCTACAATGAGCAGTTCTTC,CASSESAGSPYNEQFF
NA,TRBV28,NA,TRBJ2-7,TGTGCCAGCCGTTGGGTTGGACGCTACGAGCAGTACTTC,CASRWVGRYEQYF
NA,TRBV4-1,TRBD1,TRBJ1-2,TGCGCCAGCAGCCAAGCGGGGGGGACAGGGAGAAACTATGGCTACACCTTC,CASSQAGGTGRNYGYTF
NA,TRBV19,TRBD1,TRBJ1-2,TGTGCCAGTAGTATAGATCGCCAGGGGGCAAAGTATGGCTACACCTTC,CASSIDRQGAKYGYTF
NA,TRBV3-1/TRBV3-2,NA,TRBJ1-2,TGTGCCAGCAGCCAAGATGCCGGTGGGGGGTACTACTATGGCTACACCTTC,CASSQDAGGGYYYGYTF
NA,TRBV7-8,NA,TRBJ1-5,TGTGCCAGCAGCGAAACGACAGCCGATCAGCCCCAGCATTTT,CASSETTADQPQHF
NA,TRBV7-3,NA,TRBJ2-2,TGTGCCAGCAGCCTTACCAGGGATCCCGGGGAGCTGTTTTTT,CASSLTRDPGELFF
NA,TRBV6-1,NA,TRBJ1-1,TGTGCCAGCAGTGAAATTTTACTTGCAGCAATGAACACTGAAGCTTTCTTT,CASSEILLAAMNTEAFF
NA,TRBV11-3,NA,TRBJ2-5,TGTGCCAGCAGCTATCCAAACCAAGAGACCCAGTACTTC,CASSYPNQETQYF
NA,TRBV9,NA,TRBJ2-5,TGTGCCAGCAGCGTAGTACCAGCTCTAGAGACCCAGTACTTC,CASSVVPALETQYF
NA,TRBV10-3,TRBD1,TRBJ2-2,TGTGCCATCAGTATGGACAGGGGCAAAATAAGTGGCACCGGGGAGCTGTTTTTT,CAISMDRGKISGTGELFF
NA,TRBV28,NA,TRBJ1-4,TGTGCCAGCAGCTCCGACAGTATAATGAGGAAACTGTTTTTT,CASSSDSIMRKLFF
once,TRBV9,NA,TRBJ1-1,TGTGCCAGCAGCGTAGAGGACAGTGAAGCTTTCTTT,CASSVEDSEAFF
NA,TRBV19,TRBD2,TRBJ2-7,TGTGCCAGTAGTATTCTGGCGGGAGGGAGCTACGAGCAGTACTTC,CASSILAGGSYEQYF
NA,TRBV7-9,TRBD1,TRBJ1-1,TGTGCCAGCAGCCAAAGGGGGCCCAGGCTTAACACTGAAGCTTTCTTT,CASSQRGPRLNTEAFF
NA,TRBV9,NA,TRBJ1-2,TGTGCCAGCAGCGTAGGCAAGGATGGGGTCGACTATGGCTACACCTTC,CASSVGKDGVDYGYTF
NA,TRBV4-3,NA,TRBJ2-6,TGCGCCAGCAGCCAAGAGGCACCAGACGGTAACTCTGGGGCCAACGTCCTGACCTTC,CASSQEAPDGNSGANVLTF
NA,TRBV5-1,NA,TRBJ2-5,TGCGCCAGCCAACTTGGGCAGAAAGAGACCCAGTACTTC,CASQLGQKETQYF
few,TRBV11-2,NA,TRBJ1-4,TGTGCCAGCAGCTTGTTCGCAGGGGAGGGAGCAACTAATGAAAAACTGTTTTTT,CASSLFAGEGATNEKLFF
NA,TRBV5-8,NA,TRBJ2-7,TGTGCCAGCAGCTTGGGTGGGAGTCACCTAGAGGAGCAGTACTTC,CASSLGGSHLEEQYF
NA,TRBV27,NA,TRBJ1-4,TGTGCCAGCAGTTTTAACGGTGTCGGTCCGGGGGAAAAACTGTTTTTT,CASSFNGVGPGEKLFF
NA,TRBV29-1,NA,TRBJ1-2,TGCAGCGTCCTTCGACAGACCCAGGATGGCTACACCTTC,CSVLRQTQDGYTF
NA,TRBV9,TRBD1,TRBJ1-2,TGTGCCAGCAGCCCAGGGGGGGTCTTCTATGGCTACACCTTC,CASSPGGVFYGYTF
NA,TRBV19,TRBD1,TRBJ1-1,TGTGCCAGTAGTATTCAGGGGGCTACAACTGAAGCTTTCTTT,CASSIQGATTEAFF
few,TRBV5-1,TRBD2,TRBJ2-1,TGCGCCAGCAGCTTGGGGCTAGCGGGTCACAATGAGCAGTTCTTC,CASSLGLAGHNEQFF
NA,TRBV15,NA,TRBJ1-2,TGTGCCACCAGCCCTCGGGTACCGCAGTCCCGATCTCGGTATGGCTACACCTTC,CATSPRVPQSRSRYGYTF
NA,TRBV25-1,TRBD1,TRBJ2-7,TGTGCCAGCATAAAGGAGACAGGGGTCAACGAGCAGTACTTC,CASIKETGVNEQYF
NA,TRBV11-3,TRBD1,TRBJ2-5,TGTGCCAGCAGCCAAGGGACAGGGTCAGCGGAGACCCAGTACTTC,CASSQGTGSAETQYF
NA,TRBV18,TRBD1,TRBJ2-5,TGTGCCAGCTCACCAAGGCAGGGGGCGACTCAAGAGACCCAGTACTTC,CASSPRQGATQETQYF
NA,TRBV2,TRBD1,TRBJ2-1,TGTGCCAGCGGGGACAGGGGGCGAGGGAATGAGCAGTTCTTC,CASGDRGRGNEQFF
NA,TRBV10-2,TRBD1,TRBJ1-1,TGCGCCAGCAGTGAGGACAGGGGGAACACTGAAGCTTTCTTT,CASSEDRGNTEAFF
NA,TRBV6-5,TRBD1,TRBJ1-1,TGTGCCAGCAGTTACCCTGGACAGGTTAACACTGAAGCTTTCTTT,CASSYPGQVNTEAFF
NA,TRBV7-9,NA,TRBJ2-3,TGTGCCAGCATTGTAGGTAGCACAGATACGCAGTATTTT,CASIVGSTDTQYF
NA,TRBV6-2/TRBV6-3,NA,TRBJ1-2,TGTGCCAGCAGCCCTAGGTTTGCGTCGGTCAACTATGGCTACACCTTC,CASSPRFASVNYGYTF
NA,TRBV19,NA,TRBJ2-1,TGTGCCAGTACTCGCCGGGACTCCCGAGGGGGAAGGTACAATGAGCAGTTCTTC,CASTRRDSRGGRYNEQFF
NA,TRBV24-1,NA,TRBJ2-1,TGTGCCACTTTCTCGGGACGGTACAATGAGCAGTTCTTC,CATFSGRYNEQFF
NA,TRBV5-1,TRBD1,TRBJ2-5,TGCGCCAGCAGTTCAGTACAGGGGAAGGAGACCCAGTACTTC,CASSSVQGKETQYF
NA,TRBV5-4,TRBD2,TRBJ2-1,TGTGCCAGCAGCTTGGCGTACCTAGCGGGGGGGTCTGTCGGTGAGCAGTTCTTC,CASSLAYLAGGSVGEQFF
once,TRBV5-4,NA,TRBJ1-5,TGTGCCAGCAGCTTGGGCGGGAGAAGTAATCAGCCCCAGCATTTT,CASSLGGRSNQPQHF
NA,TRBV3-1/TRBV3-2,NA,TRBJ1-4,TGTGCCAGCAGCCCGGAAGGGTCTACACGGGCTGAAAAACTGTTTTTT,CASSPEGSTRAEKLFF
NA,TRBV30,NA,TRBJ1-2,TGTGCCTGGAGTATCCTAATCAGGGAGGGAAATGGCTACACCTTC,CAWSILIREGNGYTF
NA,TRBV7-3,NA,TRBJ1-1,TGTGCCAGCAGCGCAGGGCTGGGGACTGAAGCTTTCTTT,CASSAGLGTEAFF